These T cell receptor beta chains were read from a single sample in a study of OX40 agonist ivuxolimab in advanced cancers. Repertoires were generated with immunoSEQ multiplex PCR, while TCRdb's copy carries only in-frame clones and drops some. Of 30,000 to 45,000 clones in the sample, roughly 80% were seen once. The input for sequencing was CD4+ or CD8+ T cells sorted from blood, taken in a trial of the OX40 agonist ivuxolimab. The receptors were sampled from an adult with an advanced solid tumor such as melanoma, head and neck, liver or kidney cancer. Each CDR3 is given with its conserved first and last residue. The D gene is left open where the match is weak. Not every row has a clone size; where given, it reads once, few, many or a size class.

j_call d_call v_call clone_size cdr3_nt cdr3_aa
TRBJ2-1 . TRBV5-1 . TGCGCCAGCAGCTTGGCCGCCGGATCGGGACCTGAGCAGTTCTTC CASSLAAGSGPEQFF
TRBJ2-7 . TRBV5-1 . TGCGCCAGCAGCCCCTCCGGGACGGTGGTATCCGAGCAGTACTTC CASSPSGTVVSEQYF
TRBJ2-3 TRBD2 TRBV11-1 . TGTGCCAGCAGCTTAGCGGGACTAGCGATGGCAGATACGCAGTATTTT CASSLAGLAMADTQYF
TRBJ2-7 . TRBV6-5 few TGTGCCAGCACCTACGCCCACGAGCAGTACTTC CASTYAHEQYF
TRBJ1-6 . TRBV6-5 . TGTGCCAGCAGCCTTCAGGAAAACTATTCACCCCTCCACTTT CASSLQENYSPLHF
TRBJ2-3 . TRBV6-1 . TGTGCCAGCAGATACAGGGATAACGGCGCAGATACGCAGTATTTT CASRYRDNGADTQYF
TRBJ2-3 . TRBV27 . TGTGCCAGCACTCCGGGACGGGCGCGGCCAGATACGCAGTATTTT CASTPGRARPDTQYF
TRBJ2-3 TRBD2 TRBV7-6 few TGTGCCAGCAGCTTAGGACTAGCGGGCACAGATACGCAGTATTTT CASSLGLAGTDTQYF
TRBJ2-7 . TRBV5-4 . TGTGCCAGCAGCTTGGCCCGAGGGGGAAACGAGCAGTACTTC CASSLARGGNEQYF
TRBJ2-5 . TRBV5-1 . TGCGCCAGCAGCTTAACAGGGATCCAAGAGACCCAGTACTTC CASSLTGIQETQYF
TRBJ1-6 . TRBV9 few TGTGCCAGCACCCGGGACAACAATTCACCCCTCCACTTT CASTRDNNSPLHF
TRBJ2-1 . TRBV11-3 few TGTGCCAGCAGCTTAGACCGGGTACCCTACAATGAGCAGTTCTTC CASSLDRVPYNEQFF
TRBJ2-7 . TRBV19 . TGTGCCAGTAGTTTAACCTTTGAGAACTACGAGCAGTACTTC CASSLTFENYEQYF
TRBJ2-7 . TRBV9 . TGTGCCAGCAGCGTGGGGGTGACCGGTAGCTACGAGCAGTACTTC CASSVGVTGSYEQYF
TRBJ2-1 . TRBV10-2 . TGCGCCACAACAGCGAACAATGAGCAGTTCTTC CATTANNEQFF
TRBJ2-5 TRBD1 TRBV19 once TGTGCCAGTAGTCGACAGGGGGTTGTCCAAGAGACCCAGTACTTC CASSRQGVVQETQYF
TRBJ2-7 . TRBV27 . TGTGCCAGCAGCCAGAAAGCCGAGCAGTACTTC CASSQKAEQYF
TRBJ2-7 . TRBV6-5 . TGTGCCAGCAGCCGTCAGGCTATTAATCTCTACGAGCAGTACTTC CASSRQAINLYEQYF
TRBJ2-7 . TRBV5-4 . TGTGCCAGCCGGGGCCCCACCTACGAGCAGTACTTC CASRGPTYEQYF
TRBJ2-3 . TRBV28 . TGTGCCAGCACAGGAGGCGGCACAGATACGCAGTATTTT CASTGGGTDTQYF
TRBJ1-3 . TRBV18 . TGTGCCAGCTCACCATCCAGGGCGAGCTCTGGAAACACCATATATTTT CASSPSRASSGNTIYF
TRBJ2-7 . TRBV6-6 . TGTGCCAGCACCCCATCCCAGATGTCCTACGAGCAGTACTTC CASTPSQMSYEQYF
TRBJ2-4 TRBD1 TRBV18 . TGTGCCAGCTCCCGGGGACAGGCTCAAACGAACATTCAGTACTTC CASSRGQAQTNIQYF
TRBJ2-4 . TRBV19 . TGTGCCAGTAGTGTTCAGCAGGGAGCCAAAAACATTCAGTACTTC CASSVQQGAKNIQYF
TRBJ2-5 . TRBV13 . TGTGCCAGCAGCTGGGGGTTACAAGAGACCCAGTACTTC CASSWGLQETQYF
TRBJ1-2 TRBD1 TRBV9 . TGTGCCAGCAGCGAACGACAGGGGTGGGGGAATAACTATGGCTACACCTTC CASSERQGWGNNYGYTF
TRBJ1-2 . TRBV5-1 . TGCGCCAGCAGTTTAACAGCCGCAGCTAACTATGGCTACACCTTC CASSLTAAANYGYTF
TRBJ1-2 . TRBV6-1 . TGTGCCAGCAGTGACAAGCTGGGCTACACCTTC CASSDKLGYTF
TRBJ1-3 . TRBV10-3 once TGTGCCATTAGGGGAATGACAGTCAAAGACTCTGGAAACACCATATATTTT CAIRGMTVKDSGNTIYF
TRBJ2-5 . TRBV28 . TGTGCCAGCAGGTCAGGGGGGGACACCCAGTACTTC CASRSGGDTQYF
TRBJ1-1 . TRBV6-5 . TGTGCCATCAGAAGGACAGCCTGGGACACTGAAGCTTTCTTT CAIRRTAWDTEAFF
TRBJ2-3 . TRBV7-9 . TGTGCCAGCAGCTTAGCCCCACAAGGAACTAGCACAGATACGCAGTATTTT CASSLAPQGTSTDTQYF
TRBJ2-7 . TRBV5-1 medium-sized TGCGCCAGCAGCTTGGTGGCAGGGAGGCTCTACGAGCAGTACTTC CASSLVAGRLYEQYF
TRBJ1-1 . TRBV21-1 . TGTGCCAGCAGCCCACTTTCTGACTCAGAACGGGAAGCTTTCTTT CASSPLSDSEREAFF
TRBJ2-3 TRBD2 TRBV10-2 . TGCGCCATGGGACTAGCGGGAGGAGATACGCAGTATTTT CAMGLAGGDTQYF
TRBJ2-1 . TRBV2 . TGTGCCAGCAGTGAAGCGAGAACCCTGGTAGGTGAGCAGTTCTTC CASSEARTLVGEQFF
TRBJ1-1 TRBD1 TRBV28 . TGTGCCAGCAGTTCCGGACAGGGAAACACTGAAGCTTTCTTT CASSSGQGNTEAFF
TRBJ2-1 TRBD2 TRBV18 . TGTGCCAGCTCACCACTAGGCCTAGCGGGAGCATGGCAGTTCTTC CASSPLGLAGAWQFF
TRBJ2-2 . TRBV11-2 . TGTGCCAGCAGCTTACAGAGGACCGGGGAGCTGTTTTTT CASSLQRTGELFF
TRBJ1-1 . TRBV6-5 . TGTGCCAGCAGTTTACGGGGGACTGAAGCTTTCTTT CASSLRGTEAFF
TRBJ2-3 . TRBV20-1 . TGCAGTGCTAGGGTGCAAGATACGCAGTATTTT CSARVQDTQYF
TRBJ2-1 . TRBV6-6 . TGTGCCAGCAACGGGCTAGCGCCCTACAATGAGCAGTTCTTC CASNGLAPYNEQFF
TRBJ1-1 . TRBV29-1 . TGCAGCGTTGACAGCTTGAACACTGAAGCTTTCTTT CSVDSLNTEAFF
TRBJ2-1 . TRBV6-4 . TGTGCCAGCAGTGACTCTTGGCGGAGTTCCTACAATGAGCAGTTCTTC CASSDSWRSSYNEQFF
TRBJ1-2 . TRBV29-1 . TGCAGCGTTGCTGGAGCTAACTATGGCTACACCTTC CSVAGANYGYTF
TRBJ1-1 . TRBV5-5 . TGTGCCAGCAGCGCTATGGGGGGGAACACTGAAGCTTTCTTT CASSAMGGNTEAFF
TRBJ2-3 . TRBV28 . TGTGCCAGCAGGCTCTTACCGGGCCGCTCGAGGCCCACAGATACGCAGTATTTT CASRLLPGRSRPTDTQYF
TRBJ2-7 . TRBV7-2 . TGTGCCAGCAGCTTAGGTAGGGGCCCCTTCTACGAGCAGTACTTC CASSLGRGPFYEQYF
TRBJ1-5 . TRBV5-6 . TGTGCCAGCAGCTTGTGGGGGACACTCTTACTGGGCAATCAGCCCCAGCATTTT CASSLWGTLLLGNQPQHF
TRBJ2-7 TRBD2 TRBV7-7 few TGTGCTAGCAGCCCCGGGACTAGCGGGCACTACGAGCAGTACTTC CASSPGTSGHYEQYF
TRBJ2-1 TRBD1 TRBV9 few TGTGCCAGCAGCGTAGGAGTTGGGACAGGGGTTGAGCAGTTCTTC CASSVGVGTGVEQFF
TRBJ1-1 . TRBV28 . TGTGCCAGCACCCTGAGGGCGCAAGCTTTCTTT CASTLRAQAFF
TRBJ1-1 TRBD1 TRBV27 . TGTGCCAGCAGTAGGGGGCAGAGGAACACTGAAGCTTTCTTT CASSRGQRNTEAFF
TRBJ2-7 TRBD1 TRBV2 . TGTGCCAGCAGTCTCCGGGACAGGGGGCTCGACGAGCAGTACTTC CASSLRDRGLDEQYF
TRBJ2-1 . TRBV19 . TGTGCCAGTAGTATCGGGCGGTCGGACAGCGAGCAGTTCTTC CASSIGRSDSEQFF